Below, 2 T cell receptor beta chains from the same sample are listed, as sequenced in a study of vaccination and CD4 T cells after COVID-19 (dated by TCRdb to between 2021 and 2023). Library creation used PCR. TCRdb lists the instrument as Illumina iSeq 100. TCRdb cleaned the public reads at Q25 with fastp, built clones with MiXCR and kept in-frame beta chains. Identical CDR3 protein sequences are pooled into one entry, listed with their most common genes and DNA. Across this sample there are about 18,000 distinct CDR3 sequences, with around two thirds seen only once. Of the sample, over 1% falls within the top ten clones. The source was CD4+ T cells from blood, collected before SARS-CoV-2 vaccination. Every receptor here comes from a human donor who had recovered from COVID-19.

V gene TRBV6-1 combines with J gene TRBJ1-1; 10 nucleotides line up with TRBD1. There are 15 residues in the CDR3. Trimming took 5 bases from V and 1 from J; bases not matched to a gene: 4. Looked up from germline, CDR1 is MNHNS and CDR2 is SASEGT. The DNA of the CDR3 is TGTGCCAGCAGTACCTGGACAGGGGGGAACACTGAAGCTTTCTTT. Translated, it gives CASSTWTGGNTEAFF.

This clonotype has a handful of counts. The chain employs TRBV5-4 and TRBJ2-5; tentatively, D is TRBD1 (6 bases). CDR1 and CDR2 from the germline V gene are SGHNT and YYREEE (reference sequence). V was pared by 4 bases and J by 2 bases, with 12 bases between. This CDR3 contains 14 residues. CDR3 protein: CASSPWTAQETQYF. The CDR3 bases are TGTGCCAGCAGCCCCTGGACAGCTCAAGAGACCCAGTACTTC.